This is a list of T cell receptor beta chains from one sample in a study of PD-1 blockade in classical Hodgkin lymphoma. Method: immunoSEQ multiplex PCR; TCRdb's copy keeps in-frame clones and lacks some. The repertoire holds some 35,000 clones, about nine tenths seen once, with over 0.2% in the top ten. The specimen comprised CD4+ T cells from blood, sampled at baseline. The source is a human donor with classical Hodgkin lymphoma. The CDR3 runs from the conserved cysteine through the conserved F or W. The order of the fields is V gene, J gene, D gene, clone size, CDR3 protein, CDR3 DNA. D genes are given only for firm matches. Clone size is stated in some rows and not others, as once, few, many or a class when expanded.

>TRBV18|TRBJ2-5|TRBD2|.
CASSPRLAAAKETQYF
TGTGCCAGCTCACCGAGACTAGCGGCAGCGAAAGAGACCCAGTACTTC
>TRBV6-6|TRBJ2-7|.|.
CASSYPAEGRDEQYF
TGTGCCAGCAGTTACCCCGCGGAGGGCCGCGACGAGCAGTACTTC
>TRBV6-5|TRBJ1-1|.|.
CASGRGTDTEAFF
TGTGCCAGTGGGAGGGGGACGGACACTGAAGCTTTCTTT
>TRBV28|TRBJ2-2|.|.
CASSLLLGELFF
TGTGCCAGCAGTTTGTTACTCGGGGAGCTGTTTTTT
>TRBV5-1|TRBJ1-3|.|.
CASSPDFSGNTIYF
TGCGCCAGCAGCCCAGACTTCTCTGGAAACACCATATATTTT
>TRBV27|TRBJ2-1|.|.
CASSSGTSSYNEQFF
TGTGCCAGCAGCTCCGGGACTTCATCCTACAATGAGCAGTTCTTC
>TRBV5-8|TRBJ1-5|TRBD1|.
CASSLGGQGYEPQHF
TGTGCCAGCAGCTTGGGTGGACAGGGGTATGAGCCCCAGCATTTT
>TRBV19|TRBJ1-3|.|.
CASSVSALSSGNTIYF
TGTGCCAGTAGTGTTTCGGCCCTTAGCTCTGGAAACACCATATATTTT
>TRBV7-9|TRBJ2-5|.|.
CASSFTGYQETQYF
TGTGCCAGCAGCTTCACAGGGTACCAAGAGACCCAGTACTTC
>TRBV28|TRBJ2-2|.|.
CASSFRVTGELFF
TGTGCCAGCAGTTTTAGGGTCACCGGGGAGCTGTTTTTT
>TRBV6-1|TRBJ2-1|.|.
CASSEEPYSSYNEQFF
TGTGCCAGCAGTGAAGAGCCATATAGCTCCTACAATGAGCAGTTCTTC
>TRBV30|TRBJ2-1|.|.
CAWRESSYNEQFF
TGTGCCTGGAGGGAAAGCTCCTACAATGAGCAGTTCTTC
>TRBV9|TRBJ2-2|TRBD2|.
CASTLTSGSRVTGELFF
TGTGCCAGCACATTGACTAGCGGGAGCCGGGTGACCGGGGAGCTGTTTTTT
>TRBV29-1|TRBJ1-1|TRBD1|few
CSGDRGPEAFF
TGCAGTGGGGACAGGGGGCCTGAAGCTTTCTTT
>TRBV28|TRBJ2-4|.|once
CASSLPTGEGAKNIQYF
TGTGCCAGCAGTCTACCGACAGGGGAGGGGGCCAAAAACATTCAGTACTTC
>TRBV5-1|TRBJ2-7|.|.
CASSLGAGSYEQYF
TGCGCCAGCAGCTTGGGGGCAGGGTCCTACGAGCAGTACTTC
>TRBV5-4|TRBJ2-5|TRBD2|few
CASSLGRLAGQETQYF
TGTGCCAGCAGCTTGGGTCGGCTAGCGGGACAAGAGACCCAGTACTTC
>TRBV19|TRBJ1-2|.|.
CASTTVVRAPLYGYTF
TGTGCCAGTACCACTGTCGTAAGGGCGCCACTCTATGGCTACACCTTC
>TRBV11-2|TRBJ2-7|.|.
CASSLGISDRGYEQYF
TGTGCCAGCAGCTTAGGGATTTCGGATAGAGGCTACGAGCAGTACTTC